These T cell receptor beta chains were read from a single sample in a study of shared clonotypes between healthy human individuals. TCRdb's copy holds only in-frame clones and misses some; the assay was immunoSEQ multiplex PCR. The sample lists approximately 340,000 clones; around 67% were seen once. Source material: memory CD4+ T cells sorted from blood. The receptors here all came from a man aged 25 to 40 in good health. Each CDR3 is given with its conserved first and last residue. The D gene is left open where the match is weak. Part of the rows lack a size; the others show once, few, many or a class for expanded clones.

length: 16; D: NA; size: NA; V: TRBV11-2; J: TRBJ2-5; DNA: TGTGCCAGCAGCCGATCAAGGGCGATAGGGGGGGAGACCCAGTACTTC; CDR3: CASSRSRAIGGETQYF
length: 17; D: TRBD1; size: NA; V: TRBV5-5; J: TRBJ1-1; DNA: TGTGCCAGCAGCAGGGGACAGGGTAGAGGGGTGAACACTGAAGCTTTCTTT; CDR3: CASSRGQGRGVNTEAFF
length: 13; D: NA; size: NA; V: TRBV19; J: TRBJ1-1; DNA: TGTGCCAGTAGAAAACAGGGAGACACTGAAGCTTTCTTT; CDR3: CASRKQGDTEAFF
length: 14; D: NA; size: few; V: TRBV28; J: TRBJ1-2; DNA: TGTGCCAGTATTACTAACTCGGCTGGCTATGGCTACACCTTC; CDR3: CASITNSAGYGYTF
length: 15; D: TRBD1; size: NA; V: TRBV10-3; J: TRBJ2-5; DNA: TGTGCCATCAGAGCCCAAGGGACAGCTCAAGAGACCCAGTACTTC; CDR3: CAIRAQGTAQETQYF
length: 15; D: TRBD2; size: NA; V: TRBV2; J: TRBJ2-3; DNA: TGTGCCAGCAGCGCACGAGCGGGAATCACAGATACGCAGTATTTT; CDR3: CASSARAGITDTQYF
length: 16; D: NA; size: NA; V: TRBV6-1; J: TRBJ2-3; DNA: TGTGCCAGCAGTGGCGGTGGGGGCCGCGGCACAGATACGCAGTATTTT; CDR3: CASSGGGGRGTDTQYF
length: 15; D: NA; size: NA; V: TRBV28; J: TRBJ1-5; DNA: TGTGCCAGCACCAATCCCCCCGGCCAGAATCAGCCCCAGCATTTT; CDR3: CASTNPPGQNQPQHF
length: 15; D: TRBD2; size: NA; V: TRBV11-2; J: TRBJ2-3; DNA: TGTGCCAGCAGCTTCGATTCGGGAGGCCCAGATACGCAGTATTTT; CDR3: CASSFDSGGPDTQYF
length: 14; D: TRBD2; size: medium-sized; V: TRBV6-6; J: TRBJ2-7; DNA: TGTGCCAGCAGCGGGACTAGCGTAAACCGGAAGCAGTACTTC; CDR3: CASSGTSVNRKQYF
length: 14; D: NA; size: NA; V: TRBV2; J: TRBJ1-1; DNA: TGTGCCAGCAGGGGGACGGGAGCCCCCCTGGAGGCTTTCTTT; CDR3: CASRGTGAPLEAFF
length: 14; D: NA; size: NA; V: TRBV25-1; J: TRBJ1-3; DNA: TGTGCCAGCAGTGTAGGGGGGACCGGAAACACCATATATTTT; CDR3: CASSVGGTGNTIYF
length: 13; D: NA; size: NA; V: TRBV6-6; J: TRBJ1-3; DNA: TGTGCCAGCAGTTGGGGACCTGGAAACACCATATATTTT; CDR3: CASSWGPGNTIYF